This TCR beta chain was captured in a study of neoadjuvant anti-PD-1 for oral cavity cancer. This clone appeared a few times. Its cognate antigen is unknown. The CDR3 totals 16 residues. Germline values: CDR1 MGHDK, CDR2 SYGVNS. The germline V and J ends were trimmed by 4 bases and 4 bases, with 19 bases remaining between them. Points from the study as a whole: Pretreatment Treg/Th17 ratio correlated inversely with post-treatment tumor clonality.

Time point given: after neoadjuvant nivolumab, at surgical resection. No culture or expansion preceded analysis of these blood cells. Most PBMC samples had 400 to 550 ng input DNA in six replicates. Profiling relied on immunoSEQ multiplex PCR, and the TCRdb table lists in-frame clones only, not all of them. Counted here are 7,500 to 10,000 clones, under 75% occurring once; the ten biggest clones make up almost 4.5%. The chain employs TRBV25-1 and TRBJ1-1, with unresolved D. The TCR comes from a person between 40 and 79 years old with oral cavity squamous cell carcinoma. The sequenced sample was PBMCs, obtained after nivolumab (anti-PD-1) treatment. The CDR3 sequence: CASSGYYAGKSTEAFF. The CDR3, as DNA: TGTGCCAGCAGTGGATATTACGCCGGGAAGAGCACTGAAGCTTTCTTT.